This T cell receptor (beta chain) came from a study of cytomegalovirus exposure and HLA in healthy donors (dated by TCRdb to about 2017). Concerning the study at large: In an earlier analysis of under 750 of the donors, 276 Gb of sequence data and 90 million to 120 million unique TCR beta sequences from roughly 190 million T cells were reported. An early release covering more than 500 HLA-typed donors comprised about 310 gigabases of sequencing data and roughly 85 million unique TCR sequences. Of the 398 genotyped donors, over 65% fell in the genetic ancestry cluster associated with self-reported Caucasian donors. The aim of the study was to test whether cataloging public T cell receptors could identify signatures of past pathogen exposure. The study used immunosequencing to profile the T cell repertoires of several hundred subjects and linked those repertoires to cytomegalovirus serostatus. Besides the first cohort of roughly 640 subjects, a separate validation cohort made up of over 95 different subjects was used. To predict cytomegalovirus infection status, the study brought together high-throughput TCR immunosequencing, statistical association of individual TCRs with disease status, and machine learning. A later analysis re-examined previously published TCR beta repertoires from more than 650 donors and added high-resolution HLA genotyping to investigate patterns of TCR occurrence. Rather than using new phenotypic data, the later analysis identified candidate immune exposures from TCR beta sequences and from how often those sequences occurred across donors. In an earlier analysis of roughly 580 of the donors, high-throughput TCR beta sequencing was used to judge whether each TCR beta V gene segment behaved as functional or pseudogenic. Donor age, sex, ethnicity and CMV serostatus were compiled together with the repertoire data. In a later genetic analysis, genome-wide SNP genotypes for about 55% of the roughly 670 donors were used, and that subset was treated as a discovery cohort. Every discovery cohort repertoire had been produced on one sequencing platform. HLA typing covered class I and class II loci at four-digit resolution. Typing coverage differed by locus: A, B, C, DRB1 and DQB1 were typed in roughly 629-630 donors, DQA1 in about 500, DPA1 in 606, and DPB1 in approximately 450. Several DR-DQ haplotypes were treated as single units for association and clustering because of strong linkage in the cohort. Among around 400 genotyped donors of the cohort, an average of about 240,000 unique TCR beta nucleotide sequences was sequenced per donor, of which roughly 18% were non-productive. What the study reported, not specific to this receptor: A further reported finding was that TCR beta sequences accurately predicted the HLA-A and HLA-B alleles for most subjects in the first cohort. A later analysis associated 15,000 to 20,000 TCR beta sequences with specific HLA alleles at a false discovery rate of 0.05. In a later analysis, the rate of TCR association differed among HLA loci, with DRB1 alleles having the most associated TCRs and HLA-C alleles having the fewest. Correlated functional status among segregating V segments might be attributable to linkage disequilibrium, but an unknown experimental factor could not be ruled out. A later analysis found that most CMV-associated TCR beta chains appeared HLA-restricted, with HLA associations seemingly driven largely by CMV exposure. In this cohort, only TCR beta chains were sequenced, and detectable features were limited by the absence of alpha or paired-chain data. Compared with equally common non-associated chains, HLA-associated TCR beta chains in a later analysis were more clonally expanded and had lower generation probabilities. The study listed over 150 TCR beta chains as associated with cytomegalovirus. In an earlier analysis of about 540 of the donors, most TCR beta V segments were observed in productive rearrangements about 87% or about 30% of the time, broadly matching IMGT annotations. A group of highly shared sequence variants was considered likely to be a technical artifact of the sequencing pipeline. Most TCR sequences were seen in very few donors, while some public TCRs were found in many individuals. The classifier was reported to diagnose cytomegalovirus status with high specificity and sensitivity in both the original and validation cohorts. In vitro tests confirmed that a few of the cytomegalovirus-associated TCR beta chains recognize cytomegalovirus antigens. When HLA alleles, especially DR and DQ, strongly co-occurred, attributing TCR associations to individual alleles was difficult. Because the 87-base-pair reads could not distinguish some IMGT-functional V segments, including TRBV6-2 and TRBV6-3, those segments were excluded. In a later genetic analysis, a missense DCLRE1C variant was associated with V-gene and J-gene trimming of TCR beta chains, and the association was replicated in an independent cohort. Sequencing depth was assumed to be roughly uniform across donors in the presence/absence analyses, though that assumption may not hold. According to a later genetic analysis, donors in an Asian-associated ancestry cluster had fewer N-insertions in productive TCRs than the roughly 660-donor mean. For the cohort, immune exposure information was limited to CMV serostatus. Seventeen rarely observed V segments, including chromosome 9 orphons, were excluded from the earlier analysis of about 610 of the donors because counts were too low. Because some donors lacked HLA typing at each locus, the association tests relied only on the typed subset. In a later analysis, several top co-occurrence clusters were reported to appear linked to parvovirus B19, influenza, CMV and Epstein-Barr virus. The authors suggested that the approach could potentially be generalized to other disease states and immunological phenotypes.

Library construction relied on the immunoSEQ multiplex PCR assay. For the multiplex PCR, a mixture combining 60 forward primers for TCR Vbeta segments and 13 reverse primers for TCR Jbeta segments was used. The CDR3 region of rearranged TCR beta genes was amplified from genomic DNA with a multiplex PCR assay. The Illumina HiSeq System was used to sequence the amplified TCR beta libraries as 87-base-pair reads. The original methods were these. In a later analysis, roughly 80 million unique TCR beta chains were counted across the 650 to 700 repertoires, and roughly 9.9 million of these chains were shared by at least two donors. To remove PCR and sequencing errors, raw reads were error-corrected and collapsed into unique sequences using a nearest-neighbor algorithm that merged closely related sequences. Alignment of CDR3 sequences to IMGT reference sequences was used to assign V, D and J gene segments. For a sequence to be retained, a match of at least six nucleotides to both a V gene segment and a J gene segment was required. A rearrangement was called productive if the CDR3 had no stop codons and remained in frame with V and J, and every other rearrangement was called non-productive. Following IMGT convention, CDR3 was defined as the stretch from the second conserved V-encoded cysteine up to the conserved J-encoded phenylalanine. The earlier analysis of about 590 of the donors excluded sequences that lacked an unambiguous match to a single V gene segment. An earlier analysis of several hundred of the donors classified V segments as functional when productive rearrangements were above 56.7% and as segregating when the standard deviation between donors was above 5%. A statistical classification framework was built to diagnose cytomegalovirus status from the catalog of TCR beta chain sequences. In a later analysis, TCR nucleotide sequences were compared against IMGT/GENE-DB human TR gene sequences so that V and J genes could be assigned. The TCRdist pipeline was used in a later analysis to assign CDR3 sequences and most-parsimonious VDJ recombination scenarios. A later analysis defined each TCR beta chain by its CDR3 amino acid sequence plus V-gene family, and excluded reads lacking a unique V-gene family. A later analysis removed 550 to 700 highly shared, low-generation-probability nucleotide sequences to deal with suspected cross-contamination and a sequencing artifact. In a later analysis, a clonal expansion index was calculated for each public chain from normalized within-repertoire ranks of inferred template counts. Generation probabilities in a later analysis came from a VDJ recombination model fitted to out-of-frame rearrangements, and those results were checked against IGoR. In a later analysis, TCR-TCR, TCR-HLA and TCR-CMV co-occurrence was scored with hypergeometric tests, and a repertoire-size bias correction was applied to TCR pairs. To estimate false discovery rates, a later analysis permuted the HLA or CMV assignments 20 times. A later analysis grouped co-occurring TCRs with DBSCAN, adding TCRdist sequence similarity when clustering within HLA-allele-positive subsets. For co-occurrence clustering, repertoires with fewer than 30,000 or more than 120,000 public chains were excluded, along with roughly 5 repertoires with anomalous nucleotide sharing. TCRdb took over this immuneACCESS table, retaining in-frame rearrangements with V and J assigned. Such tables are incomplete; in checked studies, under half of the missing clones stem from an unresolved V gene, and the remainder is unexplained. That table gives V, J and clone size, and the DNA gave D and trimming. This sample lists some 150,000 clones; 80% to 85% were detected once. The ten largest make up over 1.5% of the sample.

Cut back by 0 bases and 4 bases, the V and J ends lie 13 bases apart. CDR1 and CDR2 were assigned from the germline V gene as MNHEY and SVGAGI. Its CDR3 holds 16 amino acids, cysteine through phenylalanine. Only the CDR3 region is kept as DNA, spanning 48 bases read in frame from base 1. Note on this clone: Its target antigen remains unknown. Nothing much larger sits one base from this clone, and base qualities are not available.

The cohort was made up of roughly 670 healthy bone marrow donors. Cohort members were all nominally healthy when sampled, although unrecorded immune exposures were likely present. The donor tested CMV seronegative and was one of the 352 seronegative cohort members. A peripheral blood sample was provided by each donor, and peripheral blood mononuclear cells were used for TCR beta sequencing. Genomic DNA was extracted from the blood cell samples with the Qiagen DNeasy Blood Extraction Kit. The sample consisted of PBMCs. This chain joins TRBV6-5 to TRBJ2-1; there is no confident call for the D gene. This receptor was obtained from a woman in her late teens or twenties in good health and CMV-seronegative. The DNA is TGTGCCAGCAGTTACTCGATTTCTAGATTATACAATGAGCAGTTCTTC. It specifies CASSYSISRLYNEQFF.